The TCR beta chain under discussion was sequenced for a study of blood T cells in healthy people across ages. This clonotype was observed a handful of times. Its antigen is not identified. V was pared by 1 base and J by 4 bases, with 10 bases between. In germline, CDR1 is SQVTM, CDR2 ANQGSEA. CDR3 length: 13 residues. Sample-barcoded 5' priming and a J-beta primer mix drove a second PCR of about 7 to 12 cycles. Every cDNA molecule bore a tag from a template-switch adaptor containing 12 random nucleotides. TCRdb independently ran MiXCR on the 5' RACE reads; one entry per CDR3 protein. The top ten clones hold 3.5% to 4% of a sample with 600,000 to 800,000 distinct CDR3 sequences, about 21% of them seen once. Study outcomes and limitations: Reliance upon unsorted PBMCs precluded definitive naive versus antigen-experienced comparison. Donors of long life had a larger count of naive CD4+ cells and greater diversity than aged donors.

The TCR sequence derives from a man aged 65 to 85 in good health. This rearrangement joins TRBV29-1 to TRBJ2-5; D is perhaps TRBD1 (6 bases). The sequencing sample was made of blood. The CDR3 sequence: CSVEGARGETQYF. The CDR3 DNA reads TGCAGCGTTGAAGGAGCCAGGGGAGAGACCCAGTACTTC.